These 2 T cell receptor beta chains came from one sample sequenced in a study of molecular identifiers for immune sequencing clone quantification. TCRdb itself ran the PCR reads through MiXCR, one entry per CDR3 protein. The data show 100,000 or so distinct CDR3 sequences, about 35% seen once. The sequenced material came from naive CD8+ T cells from blood, with Jurkat cell RNA spiked in. Specified subset: FACS-sorted CD8+CD4-CCR7+CD45RA+ naive T cells. These receptors originate from a human donor in good health. Some libraries in this study had Jurkat cell RNA spiked in.

The chain recombines TRBV27 with TRBJ2-7, with 9 positions matching TRBD2. The CDR3 covers 14 residues. J gave up 7 bases and V 6 bases, and 10 bases lay outside the gene matches. Germline values: CDR1 MNHEY, CDR2 SMNVEV (reference sequence). The CDR3 sequence is CASSPRLAVGEQYF. CDR3 in DNA: TGTGCCAGCAGCCCAAGACTAGCGGTGGGAGAGCAGTACTTC.

The V gene is TRBV7-9, the J gene TRBJ2-1; no firm D call. Germline V lookup: CDR1 SEHNR, CDR2 FQNEAQ (reference sequence). This CDR3 region has 13 residues. CDR3 in DNA: TGTGCAGGGTGGGCGTCTTCCTACAATGAGCAGTTCTTC. It yields the protein CAGWASSYNEQFF.